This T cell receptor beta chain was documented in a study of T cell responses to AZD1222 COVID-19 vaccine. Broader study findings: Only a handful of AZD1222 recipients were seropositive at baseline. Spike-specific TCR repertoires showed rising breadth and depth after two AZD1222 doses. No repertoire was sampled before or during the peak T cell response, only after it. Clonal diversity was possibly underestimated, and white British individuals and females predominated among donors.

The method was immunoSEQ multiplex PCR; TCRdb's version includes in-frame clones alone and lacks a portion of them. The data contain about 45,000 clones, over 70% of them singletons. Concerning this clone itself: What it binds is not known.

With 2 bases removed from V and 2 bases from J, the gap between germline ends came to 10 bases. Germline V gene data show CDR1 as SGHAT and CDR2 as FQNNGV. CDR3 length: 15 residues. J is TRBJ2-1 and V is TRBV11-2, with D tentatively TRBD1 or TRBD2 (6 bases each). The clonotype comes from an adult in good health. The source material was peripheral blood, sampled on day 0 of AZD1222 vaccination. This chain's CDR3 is CASSLSGGPYNEQFF. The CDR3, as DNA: TGTGCCAGCAGCTTATCCGGGGGCCCCTACAATGAGCAGTTCTTC.